This is a list of T cell receptor beta chains from one sample in a study of blood T cell repertoires in COVID-19. Measured with immunoSEQ multiplex PCR; TCRdb has only the in-frame clones, and not every one. The table lists 75,000 to 90,000 clones, about 90% of them singletons. Sequenced material: peripheral blood. The receptors here all came from a human donor in a cohort sampled during active COVID-19. Both conserved end residues are part of each CDR3. Fields, in order: clone size, V gene, J gene, D gene, CDR3 DNA, CDR3 protein. D genes are given only for firm matches. Rows may omit the clone size; those that give it use once, few, many or a size class.

clone_size: once; v_call: TRBV5-1; j_call: TRBJ2-7; d_call: TRBD1; cdr3_nt: TGCGCCAGCAGCCCCCAGGGGGATTACGAGCAGTACTTC; cdr3_aa: CASSPQGDYEQYF
clone_size: NA; v_call: TRBV13; j_call: TRBJ1-2; d_call: TRBD1; cdr3_nt: TGTGCCAGCAGCTTAGGACCGTCGCAGGGGGAATACGGCTACACCTTC; cdr3_aa: CASSLGPSQGEYGYTF
clone_size: NA; v_call: TRBV7-2; j_call: TRBJ2-5; d_call: TRBD1; cdr3_nt: TGTGCCAGCAGCCTACGGACAGGGGGTAGCGGAGAGACCCAGTACTTC; cdr3_aa: CASSLRTGGSGETQYF
clone_size: NA; v_call: TRBV10-1; j_call: TRBJ1-6; d_call: NA; cdr3_nt: TGCGCCAGCAGTCCGGGACTCAATTCACCCCTCCACTTT; cdr3_aa: CASSPGLNSPLHF
clone_size: NA; v_call: TRBV6-5; j_call: TRBJ1-5; d_call: NA; cdr3_nt: TGTGCCAGCGGGTGGTCGAGGGATCAGCCCCAGCATTTT; cdr3_aa: CASGWSRDQPQHF
clone_size: NA; v_call: TRBV4-3; j_call: TRBJ1-1; d_call: NA; cdr3_nt: TGCGCCAGCAGCCACACCAGCAGGGCTGACACTGAAGCTTTCTTT; cdr3_aa: CASSHTSRADTEAFF
clone_size: NA; v_call: TRBV12-3/TRBV12-4; j_call: TRBJ2-2; d_call: NA; cdr3_nt: TGTGCCAGCAGCCGGGACACCGGGGAGCTGTTTTTT; cdr3_aa: CASSRDTGELFF
clone_size: NA; v_call: TRBV5-8; j_call: TRBJ2-5; d_call: TRBD2; cdr3_nt: TGTGCCAGCAGTCCTCTAGCGGGGCCCCCGGGGACCCAGTACTTC; cdr3_aa: CASSPLAGPPGTQYF
clone_size: NA; v_call: TRBV29-1; j_call: TRBJ2-2; d_call: TRBD1; cdr3_nt: TGCAGCGTTGGATACGGGACAGGCAACACCGGGGAGCTGTTTTTT; cdr3_aa: CSVGYGTGNTGELFF
clone_size: NA; v_call: TRBV11-1; j_call: TRBJ2-1; d_call: NA; cdr3_nt: TGTGCCAGCAGCTCCCCCGGGGACAATGAGCAGTTCTTC; cdr3_aa: CASSSPGDNEQFF
clone_size: NA; v_call: TRBV7-9; j_call: TRBJ2-3; d_call: NA; cdr3_nt: TGTGCCAGCAGCTTATCGGTAGTGTCCACAGATACGCAGTATTTT; cdr3_aa: CASSLSVVSTDTQYF
clone_size: NA; v_call: TRBV5-1; j_call: TRBJ2-1; d_call: NA; cdr3_nt: TGCGCCAGCAGCCCCTCGGCGGGGGCCGACAATGAGCAGTTCTTC; cdr3_aa: CASSPSAGADNEQFF
clone_size: NA; v_call: TRBV5-1; j_call: TRBJ1-2; d_call: NA; cdr3_nt: TGCGCCAGCAGACAAGGACTGAGTGAGGGCTACACCTTC; cdr3_aa: CASRQGLSEGYTF
clone_size: NA; v_call: TRBV13; j_call: TRBJ2-5; d_call: NA; cdr3_nt: TGTGCCAGCAGCCCCCGCCAAGAGACCCAGTACTTC; cdr3_aa: CASSPRQETQYF
clone_size: NA; v_call: TRBV19; j_call: TRBJ2-3; d_call: NA; cdr3_nt: TGTGCCAGTAGTATGAGACAGTTCACAGATACGCAGTATTTT; cdr3_aa: CASSMRQFTDTQYF
clone_size: NA; v_call: TRBV7-9; j_call: TRBJ2-6; d_call: NA; cdr3_nt: TGTGCCAGCAGCTCAGGGTTTGGGGCCAACGTCCTGACTTTC; cdr3_aa: CASSSGFGANVLTF